Sequencing of this TCR beta chain was carried out in a study of blood T cells in healthy people across ages (dated by TCRdb to the mid-2010s). For context, the study as a whole: In model experiments, template switching captured roughly one uniquely barcoded TCR beta cDNA molecule for every two T cells. Age-related changes in TCR beta repertoire diversity were measured in the study by deep sequencing normalized with unique cDNA molecular identifiers. Donors of different ages were randomly distributed across sequencing lanes to avoid experimental bias. The donors were split into four age groups: young (average about 16 years), middle-aged (39), aged (62) and long-lived (under 90). Two additional independent replicas of 1 million unique cDNA reads from the same blood draw were analyzed for two donors (one aged 18 to 30 and one aged 80 or older). Overall study outcomes, separate from this receptor: The long-lived group showed more naive CD4+ T cells, fewer expanded clones and increased TCR diversity than the aged group, suggesting age selection. The percentage of naive T cells measured by flow cytometry correlated strongly with observed TCR beta diversity. As age increased, observed TCR beta diversity per million T cells dropped in a roughly linear way, and a significant reduction was already evident by age 40. Because donor CMV infection status was unknown, age-related changes in expanded clonotypes were potentially confounded. Because profiling used bulk unsorted PBMCs, naive and antigen-experienced compartments could not be compared conclusively. Total diversity estimates from one million sequenced T cells were considered lower bounds and underestimates.

Systemically healthy Caucasian individuals from Russia, some 38 in total and aged about 6 to 95 years, were included as donors. Around 10 milliliters of peripheral blood were drawn from each donor into EDTA-treated Vacutainer tubes. Ficoll-Paque density-gradient centrifugation was used to isolate PBMCs, with at least 6 million per sample. Trizol reagent was used to extract total RNA from the PBMCs, yielding at least 5 micrograms per sample. For every donor, flow cytometry on a PBMC aliquot measured the percentage of naive CD45RAhigh/CD27high T cells. The library was produced with 5' RACE. A second PCR of roughly 7 to 12 cycles was run with a J-beta primer mix and a sample-barcoded 5' primer. A template-switch 5' adaptor carrying 12 random nucleotides introduced a unique molecular identifier onto each TCR beta cDNA molecule. At least 3 million CDR3-containing paired-end reads were obtained from each sample. First-strand cDNA synthesis was performed from all RNA using the Mint cDNA synthesis kit, with priming by a TRBC-specific oligonucleotide. Following uracil-DNA glycosylase treatment, a first 18-cycle PCR with universal primers M1SS and BC2_uni_R was performed on all cDNA. The paper's processing steps were these. For normalization, 1 million high-quality reads were randomly selected from each sample, with every read carrying a distinct molecular identifier. Reads sharing molecular identifiers were discarded rather than binned into consensus sequences. MiTCR, run with a Q25 quality threshold and the strictest error-elimination algorithm, handled CDR3 identification, clonotype clustering and error correction. A nonparametric unseen species model with Euler transformation was used to estimate a lower bound on total TCR beta diversity. TCRdb reworked the public reads: Q25 trimming with fastp, MiXCR clone assembly, productive beta chains retained. Each CDR3 protein appears once, grouped with its most common genes and DNA. TCRdb, not the authors, supplied the V and J calls. Here the sample has approximately 1,700,000 distinct CDR3 sequences; about two fifths occur a single time. The ten biggest clones cover 20% to 25% of the sample.

Sequences SGHRS (CDR1) and YFSETQ (CDR2) are obtained from the germline V gene. Trimming at the junction amounts to 0 bases on V and 6 bases on J, and the germline ends lie 10 bases apart. There are 15 amino acids in the CDR3, from cysteine to phenylalanine inclusive. The only DNA kept is the CDR3, 45 bases in frame from the first base. A remark on this clonotype: There is no known antigen for this receptor. Nothing much larger sits one base from this clone, and base qualities are not available.

The V and J segments used are TRBV5-1 and TRBJ1-6; confidence is insufficient to name the D gene. This TCR was sampled from a human donor in good health. Sequencing was carried out using blood. Read as DNA, the sequence is TGCGCCAGCAGCTTGGAGCCTGGTTTTAATTCACCCCTCCACTTT. It is translated as CASSLEPGFNSPLHF.